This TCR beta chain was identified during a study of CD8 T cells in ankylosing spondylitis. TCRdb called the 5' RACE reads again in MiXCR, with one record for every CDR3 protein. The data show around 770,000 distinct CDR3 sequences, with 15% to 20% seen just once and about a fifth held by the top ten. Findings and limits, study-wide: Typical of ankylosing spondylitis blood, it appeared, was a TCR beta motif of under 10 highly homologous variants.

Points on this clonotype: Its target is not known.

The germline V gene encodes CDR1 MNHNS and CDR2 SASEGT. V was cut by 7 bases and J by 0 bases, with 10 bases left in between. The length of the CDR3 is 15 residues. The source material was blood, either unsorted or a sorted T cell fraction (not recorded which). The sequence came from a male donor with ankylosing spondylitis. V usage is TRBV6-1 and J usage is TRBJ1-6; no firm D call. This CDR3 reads CASNLWGSYNSPLHF. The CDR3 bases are TGTGCCAGCAATCTCTGGGGCTCCTATAATTCACCCCTCCACTTT.